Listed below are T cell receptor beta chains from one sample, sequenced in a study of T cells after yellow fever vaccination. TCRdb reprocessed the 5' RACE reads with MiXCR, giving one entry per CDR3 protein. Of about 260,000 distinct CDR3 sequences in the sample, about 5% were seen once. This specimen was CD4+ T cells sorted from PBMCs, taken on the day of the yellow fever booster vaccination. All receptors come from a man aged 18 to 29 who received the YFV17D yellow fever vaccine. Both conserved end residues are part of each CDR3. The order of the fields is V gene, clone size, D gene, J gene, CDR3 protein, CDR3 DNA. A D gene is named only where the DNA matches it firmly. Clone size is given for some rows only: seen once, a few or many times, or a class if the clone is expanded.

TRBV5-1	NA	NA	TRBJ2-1	CASTRADHTSYNEQFF	TGCGCCAGCACCCGAGCGGACCATACCTCCTACAATGAGCAGTTCTTC
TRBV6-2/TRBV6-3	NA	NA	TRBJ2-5	CAGAGSGKGTQYF	TGTGCCGGGGCCGGGTCCGGAAAGGGGACCCAGTACTTC
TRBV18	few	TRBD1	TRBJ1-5	CASSPGTGGPAFNQPQHF	TGTGCCAGCTCACCAGGGACAGGGGGCCCCGCCTTCAATCAGCCCCAGCATTTT
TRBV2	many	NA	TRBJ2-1	CASSEDANEQFF	TGTGCCAGCAGTGAAGACGCTAATGAGCAGTTCTTC
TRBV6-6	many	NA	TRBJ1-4	CASSRGQLNEKLFF	TGTGCCAGCAGTAGAGGACAGCTGAATGAAAAACTGTTTTTT
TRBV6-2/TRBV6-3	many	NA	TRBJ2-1	CASSHGNEQFF	TGTGCCAGCAGTCACGGGAATGAGCAGTTCTTC
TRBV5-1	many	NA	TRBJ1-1	CASSRDPTEAFF	TGCGCCAGCAGCAGGGACCCCACTGAAGCTTTCTTT
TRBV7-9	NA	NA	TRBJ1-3	CASSLIDRSGNTIYF	TGTGCCAGCAGCTTAATAGACCGCTCTGGAAACACCATATATTTT
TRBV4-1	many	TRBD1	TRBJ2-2	CASSQAGQIYANTGELFF	TGCGCCAGCAGCCAAGCGGGACAGATTTACGCGAACACCGGGGAGCTGTTTTTT
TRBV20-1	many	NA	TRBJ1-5	CSARGGASNQPQHF	TGCAGTGCTAGAGGGGGGGCGAGCAATCAGCCCCAGCATTTT
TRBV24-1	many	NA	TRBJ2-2	CATEGANTGELFF	TGTGCCACTGAAGGGGCTAACACCGGGGAGCTGTTTTTT
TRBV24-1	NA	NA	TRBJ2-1	CATSATGRYNEQFF	TGTGCCACCAGTGCGACGGGAAGGTACAATGAGCAGTTCTTC
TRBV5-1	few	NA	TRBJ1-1	CASRPSANTEAFF	TGCGCCAGCAGACCCAGCGCGAACACTGAAGCTTTCTTT
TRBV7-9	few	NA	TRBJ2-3	CASSPGPLSTDTQYF	TGTGCCAGCAGCCCGGGTCCTCTTAGCACAGATACGCAGTATTTT
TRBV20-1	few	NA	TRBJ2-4	CSPNEESKNIQYF	TGCAGCCCAAACGAGGAGTCCAAAAACATTCAGTACTTC
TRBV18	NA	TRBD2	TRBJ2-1	CASSPLRGGNEQFF	TGTGCCAGCTCGCCCCTCCGGGGAGGGAATGAGCAGTTCTTC
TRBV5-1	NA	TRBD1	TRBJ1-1	CASSLFGGTGSEAFF	TGCGCCAGCAGCTTGTTTGGAGGGACAGGGAGTGAAGCTTTCTTT
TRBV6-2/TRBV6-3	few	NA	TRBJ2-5	CASTRAQGTQETQYF	TGTGCCAGCACCCGCGCCCAGGGGACCCAAGAGACCCAGTACTTC
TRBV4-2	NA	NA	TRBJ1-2	CASSQASPKGDYGYTF	TGTGCCAGCAGCCAGGCCTCCCCGAAGGGTGACTATGGCTACACCTTC
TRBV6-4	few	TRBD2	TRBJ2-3	CASKTSGGADTQYF	TGTGCCAGCAAGACTAGCGGGGGGGCAGATACGCAGTATTTT
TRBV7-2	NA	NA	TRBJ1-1	CASSLSPAVNTEAFF	TGTGCCAGCAGCTTGAGTCCGGCGGTGAACACTGAAGCTTTCTTT
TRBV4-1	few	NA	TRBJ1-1	CASSQEKRVSAFF	TGCGCCAGCAGCCAAGAAAAGAGGGTCTCGGCTTTCTTT
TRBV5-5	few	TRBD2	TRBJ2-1	CASSRSGGEFF	TGTGCCAGCAGCCGTAGCGGGGGGGAGTTCTTC
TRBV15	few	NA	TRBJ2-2	CATRARGDMNTGELFF	TGTGCCACCAGGGCTAGGGGAGACATGAACACCGGGGAGCTGTTTTTT
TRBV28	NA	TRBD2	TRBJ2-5	CATSFWGGQETQYF	TGTGCCACCAGTTTTTGGGGGGGCCAAGAGACCCAGTACTTC
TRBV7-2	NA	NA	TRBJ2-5	CASSLGHTETQYF	TGTGCCAGCAGCTTAGGTCACACAGAGACCCAGTACTTC
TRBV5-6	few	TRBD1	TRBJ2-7	CASSSGTVYEQYF	TGTGCCAGCAGCTCCGGGACAGTCTACGAGCAGTACTTC
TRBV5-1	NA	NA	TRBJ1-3	CASSLSWFSGNTIYF	TGCGCCAGCAGCTTGAGTTGGTTCTCTGGAAACACCATATATTTT
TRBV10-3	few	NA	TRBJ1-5	CAISEGQRNQPQHF	TGTGCCATCAGTGAAGGGCAGCGCAATCAGCCCCAGCATTTT
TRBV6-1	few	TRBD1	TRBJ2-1	CASSGKRGQGRYNEQFF	TGTGCCAGCAGTGGGAAACGAGGACAGGGGCGATACAATGAGCAGTTCTTC
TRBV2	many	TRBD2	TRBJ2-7	CASRSTSGGYEQYF	TGTGCCAGCAGGTCGACTAGCGGGGGTTACGAGCAGTACTTC
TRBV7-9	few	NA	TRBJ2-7	CASSLEQGRYEQYF	TGTGCCAGCAGCTTAGAACAGGGACGCTACGAGCAGTACTTC
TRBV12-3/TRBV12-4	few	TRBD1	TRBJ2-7	CASSRSGGSYEQYF	TGTGCCAGCAGTAGATCAGGGGGATCCTACGAGCAGTACTTC
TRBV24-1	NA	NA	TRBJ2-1	CATSGGVSSYNEQFF	TGTGCCACCAGTGGCGGGGTGAGCTCCTACAATGAGCAGTTCTTC
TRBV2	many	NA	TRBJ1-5	CASSALAWTADYSNQPQHF	TGTGCCAGCAGTGCTTTGGCCTGGACAGCCGATTATAGCAATCAGCCCCAGCATTTT
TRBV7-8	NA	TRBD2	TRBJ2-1	CASSSLAGGPWNEQFF	TGTGCCAGCAGTTCTCTAGCGGGGGGGCCTTGGAATGAGCAGTTCTTC
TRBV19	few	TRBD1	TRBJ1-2	CASSTDQVGTAYPVYGYTF	TGTGCCAGTAGTACCGATCAAGTCGGGACAGCCTATCCTGTATATGGCTACACCTTC
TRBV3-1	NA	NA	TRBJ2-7	CASSQVSTTYEQYF	TGTGCCAGCAGCCAAGTATCCACTACCTACGAGCAGTACTTC
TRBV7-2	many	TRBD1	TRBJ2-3	CASTRTGGQPDTQYF	TGTGCCAGCACCCGGACAGGGGGGCAGCCAGATACGCAGTATTTT
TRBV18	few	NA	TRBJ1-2	CASSPSPTGFYGYTF	TGTGCCAGCTCACCATCACCGACAGGCTTCTATGGCTACACCTTC
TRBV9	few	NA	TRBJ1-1	CASSPHPGARGGTEAFF	TGTGCCAGCAGCCCCCACCCAGGGGCCAGGGGTGGCACTGAAGCTTTCTTT
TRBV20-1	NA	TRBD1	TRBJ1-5	CSAREDREGQPQHF	TGCAGTGCTAGGGAGGACAGGGAAGGTCAGCCCCAGCATTTT
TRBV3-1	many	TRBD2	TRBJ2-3	CASSHQLAGGTDTQYF	TGTGCCAGCAGCCACCAACTAGCGGGGGGCACAGATACGCAGTATTTT
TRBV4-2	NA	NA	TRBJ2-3	CASSQEGFRRVPLSSTDTQYF	TGTGCCAGCAGCCAAGAGGGGTTTCGACGGGTCCCCCTTTCTAGCACAGATACGCAGTATTTT
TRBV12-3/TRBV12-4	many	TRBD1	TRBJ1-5	CASSREQGAPQHF	TGTGCCAGCAGCCGAGAACAGGGGGCACCCCAGCATTTT
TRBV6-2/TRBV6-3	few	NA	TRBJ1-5	CASTRFSSVQPQHF	TGTGCCAGCACCAGATTTAGTTCGGTTCAGCCCCAGCATTTT
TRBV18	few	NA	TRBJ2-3	CASSPVWETDTQYF	TGTGCCAGCTCACCAGTATGGGAAACAGATACGCAGTATTTT
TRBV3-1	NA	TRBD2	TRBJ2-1	CASSQGTGGRGEQFF	TGTGCCAGCAGCCAAGGAACGGGGGGGCGCGGTGAGCAGTTCTTC
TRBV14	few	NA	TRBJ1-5	CASSQLEWGGAGQPQHF	TGTGCCAGCAGCCAACTTGAATGGGGGGGGGCCGGTCAGCCCCAGCATTTT
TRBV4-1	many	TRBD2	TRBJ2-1	CASSQESAGGNEQFF	TGCGCCAGCAGCCAAGAGTCGGCGGGGGGCAATGAGCAGTTCTTC
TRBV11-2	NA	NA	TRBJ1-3	CASSLVDGFESGNTIYF	TGTGCCAGCAGCTTAGTCGATGGGTTCGAATCTGGAAACACCATATATTTT